This is a list of T cell receptor beta chains from one sample in a study of blood T cell repertoires in COVID-19. The assay was immunoSEQ multiplex PCR, and TCRdb's table has in-frame clones only and misses some. Of about 150,000 clones in the sample, around 80% were seen once. Source material: peripheral blood. The receptors were sampled from a woman in her 50s in a cohort sampled during active or convalescent COVID-19. Each CDR3 is given with its conserved first and last residue.

CDR3 length | J gene | V gene | CDR3 protein
17 | TRBJ2-2 | TRBV5-6 | CASSLVGTSGATGELFF
12 | TRBJ1-4 | TRBV6-5 | CASRDSGEKLFF
12 | TRBJ2-7 | TRBV12-3/TRBV12-4 | CASSRGGGEQYF
17 | TRBJ2-5 | TRBV2 | CASRFGTSGGQGETQYF
17 | TRBJ2-4 | TRBV4-3 | CASSQGVGGPAKNIQYF
14 | TRBJ2-7 | TRBV14 | CASSRTGDSYEQYF
17 | TRBJ2-3 | TRBV5-1 | CASSSALGGERTDTQYF
11 | TRBJ1-2 | TRBV20-1 | CRVKAGDGYTF
15 | TRBJ2-1 | TRBV19 | CASRGAGGIYNEQFF
14 | TRBJ2-7 | TRBV5-1 | CASRLGTESYEQYF
14 | TRBJ1-4 | TRBV27 | CASRGQGQGEKLFF
17 | TRBJ1-3 | TRBV7-2 | CASSPRAGPIVGNTIYF
17 | TRBJ1-6 | TRBV5-3 | CARSWAGARPPNSPLHF
17 | TRBJ2-1 | TRBV15 | CATRLGTSGGRRYEQFF
17 | TRBJ2-1 | TRBV7-6 | CASSLARGTGPNNEQFF
13 | TRBJ1-1 | TRBV7-9 | CASSSGPRGEAFF
16 | TRBJ2-3 | TRBV7-3 | CASSLNSGGSTDTQYF
13 | TRBJ1-4 | TRBV12-3/TRBV12-4 | CASRPTGIEKLFF